This TCR beta chain was sequenced for a study of shared clonotypes between healthy human individuals. Whole-study context: The donors, two women and a few men, were aged 18 to 49.

Clones were read by immunoSEQ multiplex PCR, and TCRdb kept only the in-frame ones, dropping some. The sample records 550,000 to 800,000 clones, roughly 87% being singletons. HIV-negative, healthy adults without recent acute infections or vaccinations were the donors. Pooled CD45RO+ cells and CCR7-negative CD45RA+ TemRA cells made up CD8 memory. Germline V gene lookup returns CDR1 MDHEN and CDR2 SYDVKM. The CDR3 is 16 amino acids. Trimming pared 3 bases from V and 0 bases from J, leaving 14 bases between. The receptor was derived from a man between 18 and 35 years old in good health. Some clones in this sample may be carry-over from other donors' samples. Specimen: memory CD8+ T cells from PBMCs. Subset specified: CD45RO+ cells pooled with CCR7-negative TemRA cells. This chain links TRBV28 with TRBJ1-1; D ambiguous. The CDR3 reads CASSFVPAPMNTEAFF. The DNA for the CDR3 is TGTGCCAGCAGTTTTGTGCCGGCGCCTATGAACACTGAAGCTTTCTTT.